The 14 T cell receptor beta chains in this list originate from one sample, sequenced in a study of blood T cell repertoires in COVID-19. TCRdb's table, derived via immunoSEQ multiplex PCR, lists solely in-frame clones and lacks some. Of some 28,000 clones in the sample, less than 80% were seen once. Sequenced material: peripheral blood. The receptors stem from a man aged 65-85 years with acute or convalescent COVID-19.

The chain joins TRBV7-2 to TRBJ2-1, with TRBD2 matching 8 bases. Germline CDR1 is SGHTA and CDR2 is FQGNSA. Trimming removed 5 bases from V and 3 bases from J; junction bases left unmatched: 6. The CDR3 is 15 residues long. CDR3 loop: CASSVSGGNYNEQFF. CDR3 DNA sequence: TGTGCCAGCAGCGTAAGCGGGGGCAACTACAATGAGCAGTTCTTC.

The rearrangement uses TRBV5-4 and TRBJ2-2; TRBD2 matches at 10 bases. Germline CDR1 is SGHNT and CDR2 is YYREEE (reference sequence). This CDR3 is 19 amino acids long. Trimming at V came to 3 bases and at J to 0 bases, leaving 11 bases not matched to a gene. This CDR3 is CASSSQTSGRVPNTGELFF. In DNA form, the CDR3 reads TGTGCCAGCAGCTCTCAGACTAGCGGGCGAGTCCCGAACACCGGGGAGCTGTTTTTT.

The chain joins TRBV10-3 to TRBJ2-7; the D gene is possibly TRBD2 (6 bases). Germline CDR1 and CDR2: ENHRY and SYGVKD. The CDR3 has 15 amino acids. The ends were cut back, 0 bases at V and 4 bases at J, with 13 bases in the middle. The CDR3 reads CAISESVGSGYEQYF. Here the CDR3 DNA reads TGTGCCATCAGTGAGTCGGTCGGGAGCGGATACGAGCAGTACTTC.

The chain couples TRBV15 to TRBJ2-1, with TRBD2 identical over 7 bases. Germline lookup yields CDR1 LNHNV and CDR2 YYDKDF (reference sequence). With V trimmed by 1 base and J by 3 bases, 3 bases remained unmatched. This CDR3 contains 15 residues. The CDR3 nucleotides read TGTGCCACCAGCAGAGTTGCGGGAGACTACAATGAGCAGTTCTTC. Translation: CATSRVAGDYNEQFF.

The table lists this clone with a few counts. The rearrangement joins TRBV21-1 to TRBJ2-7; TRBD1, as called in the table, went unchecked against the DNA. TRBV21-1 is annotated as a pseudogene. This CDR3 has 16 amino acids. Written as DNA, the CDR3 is TGTGCCAGCAGCTCTTCCCGGGACAGCGGAAGGTACGAGCAGTACTTC. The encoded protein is CASSSSRDSGRYEQYF.

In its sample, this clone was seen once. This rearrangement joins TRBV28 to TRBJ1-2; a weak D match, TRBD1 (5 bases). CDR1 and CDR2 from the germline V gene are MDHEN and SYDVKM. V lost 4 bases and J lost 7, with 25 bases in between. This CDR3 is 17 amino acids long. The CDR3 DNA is TGTGCCAGCAGTTCTACGACAGCCAGGAGGGTCGCGGGTGGCTACACCTTC. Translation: CASSSTTARRVAGGYTF.

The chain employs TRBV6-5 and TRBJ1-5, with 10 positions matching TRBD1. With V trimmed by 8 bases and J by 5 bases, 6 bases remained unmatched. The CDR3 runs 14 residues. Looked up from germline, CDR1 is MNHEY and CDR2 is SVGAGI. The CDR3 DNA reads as TGTGCCAGCCGGGGACAGGGGAGCTATCAGCCCCAGCATTTT. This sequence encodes CASRGQGSYQPQHF.

CDR3 sequence: CAIGSQSGTGELFF. The CDR3, as DNA: TGTGCCATAGGGAGTCAGAGCGGCACCGGGGAGCTGTTTTTT. The chain carries TRBV6-5 and TRBJ2-2, with D possibly being TRBD2 (5 bases). V lost 10 bases and J lost 4, with 16 bases in between. CDR1 is MNHEY, CDR2 SVGAGI, per germline. This CDR3 has 14 amino acids.

The CDR3 here is CASSGVASSDTQYF. The DNA of the CDR3 is TGTGCCAGCAGTGGGGTAGCGAGTTCCGATACGCAGTATTTT. The genes are TRBV9 and TRBJ2-3, with D perhaps TRBD2 (5 bases). The germline gives CDR1 SGDLS, CDR2 YYNGEE. This CDR3 spans 14 amino acids. The V end was cut by 5 bases, the J end by 6 bases, with 16 bases between.

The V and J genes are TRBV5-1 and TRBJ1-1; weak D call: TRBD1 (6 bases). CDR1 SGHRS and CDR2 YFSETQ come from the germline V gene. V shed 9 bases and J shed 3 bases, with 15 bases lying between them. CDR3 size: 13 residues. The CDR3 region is CATTTGPDTEAFF. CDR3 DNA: TGCGCCACCACAACAGGGCCGGACACTGAAGCTTTCTTT.

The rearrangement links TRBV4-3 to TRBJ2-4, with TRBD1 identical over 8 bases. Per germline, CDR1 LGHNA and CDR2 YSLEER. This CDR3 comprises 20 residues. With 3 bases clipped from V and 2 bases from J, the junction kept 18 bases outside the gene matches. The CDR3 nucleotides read TGCGCCAGCAGCCAGCTCCAAGAAGGGGGGACAGGTTGGTCCAAAAACATTCAGTACTTC. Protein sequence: CASSQLQEGGTGWSKNIQYF.

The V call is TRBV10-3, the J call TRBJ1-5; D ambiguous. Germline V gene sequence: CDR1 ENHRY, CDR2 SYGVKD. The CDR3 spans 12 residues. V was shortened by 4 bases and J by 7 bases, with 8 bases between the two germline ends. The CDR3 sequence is CAISGGNQPQHF. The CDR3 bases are TGTGCCATCAGTGGCGGGAACCAGCCCCAGCATTTT.

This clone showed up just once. CDR3 loop: CASSTTGTRRAFF. The CDR3 region has the DNA TGTGCCAGCAGTACGACAGGGACTCGGAGGGCTTTCTTT. The chain employs TRBV6-2 or TRBV6-3 and TRBJ1-1; TRBD1 matches 7 bases. In germline, CDR1 is MNHEY, CDR2 SVGEGT. This CDR3 contains 13 residues. V lost 5 bases to trimming and J lost 11 bases; unmatched junction nucleotides: 11.

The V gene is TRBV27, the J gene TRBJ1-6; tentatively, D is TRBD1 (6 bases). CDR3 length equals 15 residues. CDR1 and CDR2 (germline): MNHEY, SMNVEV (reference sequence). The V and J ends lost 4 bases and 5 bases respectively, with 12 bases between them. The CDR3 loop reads CASSWGGLNNSPLHF. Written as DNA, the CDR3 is TGTGCCAGCAGTTGGGGGGGGCTCAATAATTCACCCCTCCACTTT.